Listed here are 30 T cell receptor beta chains from one sample, sequenced in a study of cytomegalovirus exposure and HLA in healthy donors. 13 Jbeta primers and 60 Vbeta primers were used for the PCR. TCRdb's copy holds only in-frame clones and misses some; the assay was immunoSEQ multiplex PCR. There are around 140,000 clones in the sample; 87% occur only once, and 5.2% lies in the top ten. Input material: PBMCs. The receptors were gathered from a woman in her twenties or thirties in good health and CMV-seronegative.

The J gene is TRBJ1-2, the V gene TRBV30; 8 bases fit TRBD1. The CDR3 totals 13 residues. The V gene's germline CDR1 is GTSNPN and CDR2 SVGIG (reference sequence). The V and J ends lost 4 bases and 7 bases, in that order; junction bases with no gene match: 8. The CDR3, as DNA: TGTGCCTGGACCCGGACAGGGCGAATTGGCTACACCTTC. It specifies CAWTRTGRIGYTF. The full variable domain, completed using reference TRBV30 and TRBJ1-2, is SQTIHQWPATLVQPVGSPLSLECTVEGTSNPNLYWYRQAAGRGLQLLFYSVGIGQISSEVPQNLSASRPQDRQFILSSKKLLLSDSGFYLCAWTRTGRIGYTFGSGTRLTVV.

The chain has TRBV5-4 and TRBJ2-5; 7 bases are a match to TRBD1. The germline V gene encodes CDR1 SGHNT and CDR2 YYREEE (reference sequence). J lost 2 bases, V lost 3 bases, and 4 bases had no gene match. The CDR3 totals 14 residues. This chain's CDR3 is CASSWGTAQETQYF. Written as DNA, the CDR3 is TGTGCCAGCAGCTGGGGGACAGCGCAAGAGACCCAGTACTTC.

V is TRBV6-6 and J is TRBJ1-5; 8 nucleotides line up with TRBD1. Germline values: CDR1 MNHNY, CDR2 SVGAGI (reference sequence). Germline trimming cut 2 bases from V and 5 bases from J; bases unmatched to any gene: 5. This CDR3 is 15 amino acids long. CDR3 loop: CASSYQGAKDQPQHF. DNA for the CDR3: TGTGCCAGCAGTTACCAGGGGGCTAAGGATCAGCCCCAGCATTTT.

This chain uses TRBV28 with TRBJ2-4; 9 bases match TRBD1. In germline, CDR1 is MDHEN, CDR2 SYDVKM. The CDR3 extends over 13 amino acids. V was pared by 9 bases and J by 7 bases, with 7 bases of the junction left unmatched. The CDR3 sequence: CASSGDRVNIQYF. CDR3 DNA: TGTGCCAGTTCAGGGGACAGGGTGAACATTCAGTACTTC.

The V call is TRBV5-1, the J call TRBJ2-7, with 9 bases that match TRBD2. Germline CDR1 and CDR2: SGHRS and YFSETQ. V gave up 4 bases and J gave up 2 bases; unmatched junction bases: 10. This CDR3 is 16 amino acids long. CDR3 DNA: TGCGCCAGCAGCCCAGTGCCGAGCGGGGGGACCTACGAGCAGTACTTC. It codes for CASSPVPSGGTYEQYF. The full variable domain, its missing parts supplied by reference TRBV5-1 and TRBJ2-7, is KAGVTQTPRYLIKTRGQQVTLSCSPISGHRSVSWYQQTPGQGLQFLFEYFSETQRNKGNFPGRFSGRQFSNSRSEMNVSTLELGDSALYLCASSPVPSGGTYEQYFGPGTRLTVT.

This rearrangement joins TRBV5-6 to TRBJ1-3; D ambiguous. The V end lost 4 bases, the J end lost 1 base, and 9 bases lay between the germline ends. Germline V gene data show CDR1 as SGHDT and CDR2 as YYEEEE. This CDR3 has 14 amino acids. The CDR3 sequence: CASSRGISGNTIYF. The CDR3 DNA reads TGTGCCAGCAGCCGAGGGATATCTGGAAACACCATATATTTT.

J is TRBJ2-5 and V is TRBV30, with 7 bases matching TRBD1. TRBJ2-7 explains the end of the DNA better; the J call may be wrong. The germline V gene has CDR1 GTSNPN and CDR2 SVGIG (reference sequence). CDR3 size: 15 residues. CDR3 coding DNA: TGTGCCTGGAGTGTAGGTCCAGGGGGTGCCTACGAGCAGTACTTC. It encodes CAWSVGPGGAYEQYF.

The chain is built from TRBV28 and TRBJ2-7; 9 bases are a match to TRBD1. With V trimmed by 5 bases and J by 2 bases, 7 bases remained unmatched. The CDR3 sequence is 15 residues long. Germline V gives CDR1 MDHEN, CDR2 SYDVKM. CDR3 sequence (DNA): TGTGCCAGCAGTACCCCGGGACAGGGCCCCTACGAGCAGTACTTC. Protein product: CASSTPGQGPYEQYF.

To note about this clone: Compared with germline, one end of the junction differs, possibly owing to a read error. The rearrangement joins TRBV15 to TRBJ1-4, with 8 bases aligning to TRBD1. The CDR3 consists of 14 residues. Per the germline V gene, CDR1 is LNHNV and CDR2 is YYDKDF (reference sequence). The CDR3 bases are TGTGCCACCAGCAGACAGGGGGCTAACGAAAAACTGTTTTTT. Amino acids: CATSRQGANEKLFF.

The chain recombines TRBV27 with TRBJ2-2; no reliable D call. The CDR3 totals 14 residues. Germline assignment: CDR1 MNHEY and CDR2 SMNVEV (reference sequence). With 7 bases removed from V and 5 bases from J, the gap between germline ends came to 14 bases. This chain's CDR3 is CASKSRLDTGELFF. The CDR3, as DNA: TGTGCCAGCAAAAGCAGGTTGGATACCGGGGAGCTGTTTTTT.

This rearrangement joins TRBV28 to TRBJ2-4; D may be TRBD1 (5 bases). Germline CDR1 and CDR2: MDHEN and SYDVKM. Between the trimmed V and J ends, which lost 5 bases and 0 bases, there was a span of 17 bases. The CDR3 length is 17 residues. CDR3 coding DNA: TGTGCCAGCAGTCAAGGCCGGACACCTCTAGCCAAAAACATTCAGTACTTC. As protein: CASSQGRTPLAKNIQYF.

J is TRBJ2-7 and V is TRBV4-2; D perhaps matches TRBD1 (6 bases). Germline V gene data show CDR1 as LGHNA and CDR2 as YNFKEQ. The CDR3 is 15 amino acids. V was shortened by 3 bases and J by 0 bases, with 12 bases between the two germline ends. Here the CDR3 reads CASSHSGTNSYEQYF. CDR3 DNA sequence: TGTGCCAGCAGCCACTCCGGGACAAACTCCTACGAGCAGTACTTC.

For the CDR3, the DNA is TGTGCCAGCAGCTTGTATGGGGGGGGCATTGCGGACGGCTACACCTTC. Protein: CASSLYGGGIADGYTF. The chain carries TRBV5-6 and TRBJ1-2, with a weak D call TRBD1 (6 bases). Germline CDR1 is SGHDT and CDR2 is YYEEEE. This CDR3 is 16 amino acids long. V was clipped by 1 base and J by 8 bases, with 21 bases between them.

The rearrangement joins TRBV27 to TRBJ2-1, with 8 positions matching TRBD1. CDR3 size: 15 residues. Unmatched junction bases numbered 9, after V lost 7 bases and J lost 4 bases. Germline V gene lookup returns CDR1 MNHEY and CDR2 SMNVEV (reference sequence). This chain's CDR3 is CASTSTGAPYNEQFF. The CDR3, as DNA: TGTGCCAGCACCTCGACAGGGGCCCCATACAATGAGCAGTTCTTC.

V and J are TRBV28 and TRBJ1-1, with 7 positions matching TRBD1. The germline gives CDR1 MDHEN, CDR2 SYDVKM. This CDR3 has 15 residues. The V segment lost 5 bases and the J segment 7 bases; nucleotides outside the gene matches: 13. In DNA form, the CDR3 reads TGTGCCAGCAGTCCCCGGAGGGGGCGGTATTATGAAGCTTTCTTT. Its translation is CASSPRRGRYYEAFF.

The V and J genes are TRBV4-1 and TRBJ2-3, with TRBD2 as a possible D gene (6 bases). CDR1 and CDR2 from the germline V gene are MGHRA and YSYEKL. The CDR3 loop spans 17 amino acids. Trimming took 1 base from V and 0 from J, leaving 14 bases between them. The CDR3 DNA reads TGCGCCAGCAGCCAAGGATTATCGGCGGGGAGCACAGATACGCAGTATTTT. It yields the protein CASSQGLSAGSTDTQYF.

J is TRBJ1-1 and V is TRBV18; TRBD1 matches at 7 bases. Germline assignment: CDR1 KGHSH and CDR2 LQKENI. The junction had 8 bases not matched to a gene; V was cut back by 6 bases and J by 4 bases. The CDR3 loop spans 14 amino acids. The CDR3 sequence is CASSREQGITEAFF. The DNA of the CDR3 is TGTGCCAGCTCCAGGGAACAGGGGATCACTGAAGCTTTCTTT.

V gene TRBV28 combines with J gene TRBJ1-5; weak D call: TRBD1 (5 bases). This CDR3 is 16 amino acids long. Germline CDR1 and CDR2: MDHEN and SYDVKM. V lost 5 bases and J 6 bases, leaving 20 bases between the germline ends. The CDR3 loop is CASSKDTPGDSQPQHF. DNA of the CDR3: TGTGCCAGCAGTAAAGACACGCCTGGCGACAGTCAGCCCCAGCATTTT.

J is TRBJ2-5 and V is TRBV5-4, with D tentatively TRBD1 (6 bases). CDR3 length: 11 residues. V lost 4 bases and J lost 12, with 13 bases in between. Germline V gene sequence: CDR1 SGHNT, CDR2 YYREEE (reference sequence). The CDR3 DNA sequence: TGTGCCAGCAGCCGTGGGACACTCGAGTACTTC. It codes for CASSRGTLEYF.

The V call is TRBV10-3, the J call TRBJ2-1, with D possibly TRBD1 on 6 matching bases. V lost 3 bases and J lost 0, with 15 bases in between. The CDR3 loop spans 17 amino acids. Germline V lookup: CDR1 ENHRY, CDR2 SYGVKD. The CDR3 loop reads CAISERGTLSSYNEQFF. The DNA for the CDR3 is TGTGCCATCAGTGAAAGGGGGACACTTAGCTCCTACAATGAGCAGTTCTTC.

The rearrangement joins TRBV18 to TRBJ1-1; 8 bases map to TRBD1. V was pared by 4 bases and J by 1 base, with 5 bases of the junction left unmatched. This CDR3 is built from 15 residues. Germline-derived CDR1 and CDR2 are KGHSH and LQKENI. The CDR3 region has the DNA TGTGCCAGCTCACTAACCGGACAGGGGAACACTGAAGCTTTCTTT. Its protein is CASSLTGQGNTEAFF.

The chain has TRBV19 and TRBJ1-1; 9 nucleotides agree with TRBD1. The CDR3 runs 16 residues. J lost 0 bases, V lost 6 bases, and 8 bases had no gene match. Per germline, CDR1 LNHDA and CDR2 SQIVND (reference sequence). This CDR3 is CASRARDRALNTEAFF. CDR3 DNA sequence: TGTGCCAGTAGGGCCCGGGACAGGGCTCTGAACACTGAAGCTTTCTTT.

This sequence joins TRBV19 and TRBJ1-3; TRBD1 matches 8 bases. The V and J ends lost 5 bases and 1 base, in that order; junction bases with no gene match: 7. This CDR3 comprises 16 residues. CDR1 is LNHDA, CDR2 SQIVND, per germline (reference sequence). CDR3 nucleotides: TGTGCCAGTAGTCTCTCCGGGACAGGATCTGGAAACACCATATATTTT. It encodes CASSLSGTGSGNTIYF. Full variable domain (rest looked up from reference TRBV19 and TRBJ1-3): DGGITQSPKYLFRKEGQNVTLSCEQNLNHDAMYWYRQDPGQGLRLIYYSQIVNDFQKGDIAEGYSVSREKKESFPLTVTSAQKNPTAFYLCASSLSGTGSGNTIYFGEGSWLTVV.

J is TRBJ1-1 and V is TRBV6-6, with D possibly TRBD1 on 6 matching bases. Germline CDR1 MNHNY, CDR2 SVGAGI (reference sequence). V lost 4 bases, J lost 1 base, and 10 bases lay in between. This CDR3 is 14 amino acids long. The CDR3 DNA follows: TGTGCCAGCAGTTTGCGGGGGCCGAACACTGAAGCTTTCTTT. Translating gives CASSLRGPNTEAFF.

CDR3 amino acids: CASSFLYSRSTGTVIYEQYF. The CDR3 DNA reads TGTGCCAGCAGTTTTTTGTATTCCAGGAGCACCGGGACAGTCATATACGAGCAGTACTTC. The V call is TRBV28, the J call TRBJ2-7; 7 nucleotides line up with TRBD1. Germline V gene data show CDR1 as MDHEN and CDR2 as SYDVKM. V lost 3 bases, J lost 4 bases, and 24 bases stayed unmatched. The CDR3 has 20 amino acids.

CDR3 protein: CASSPPAGSYEQYF. CDR3 coding DNA: TGTGCCAGCAGCCCCCCCGCCGGTTCCTACGAGCAGTACTTC. This chain links TRBV28 with TRBJ2-7; no firm D call. Germline V gives CDR1 MDHEN, CDR2 SYDVKM. This CDR3 spans 14 amino acids. The V end lost 6 bases, the J end lost 1 base, and 13 bases lay between the germline ends.

The table lists this clone with a count of one. The genes are TRBV5-1 and TRBJ2-3; 8 nucleotides match TRBD2. Trimming cost V 3 bases and J 4 bases; bases outside gene matches: 10. Germline V gene lookup returns CDR1 SGHRS and CDR2 YFSETQ. The CDR3 totals 16 residues. DNA of the CDR3: TGCGCCAGCAGCTCCTTAGCGGGATCCCAAGCAGATACGCAGTATTTT. Translation: CASSSLAGSQADTQYF.

The chain joins TRBV29-1 to TRBJ2-1, with 15 nucleotides matching TRBD2. Germline trimming cut 4 bases from V and 9 bases from J; bases unmatched to any gene: 13. This CDR3 has 17 amino acids. Germline V gene sequence: CDR1 SQVTM, CDR2 ANQGSEA. The CDR3 loop is CSVAPPWTSGRGGEQFF. The CDR3, as DNA: TGCAGCGTTGCACCCCCCTGGACTAGCGGGAGGGGGGGTGAGCAGTTCTTC.

This clone was detected once. This CDR3 is CASSPSGSGYEQYF. In nucleotides, the CDR3 is TGTGCCAGCAGCCCGAGCGGGAGTGGCTACGAGCAGTACTTC. The chain recombines TRBV9 with TRBJ2-7, with 8 bases identical to TRBD2. J lost 3 bases, V lost 4 bases, and 6 bases had no gene match. Per germline, CDR1 SGDLS and CDR2 YYNGEE. This CDR3 spans 14 amino acids. The full variable domain, rest sourced from reference TRBV9 and TRBJ2-7, is DSGVTQTPKHLITATGQRVTLRCSPRSGDLSVYWYQQSLDQGLQFLIQYYNGEERAKGNILERFSAQQFPDLHSELNLSSLELGDSALYFCASSPSGSGYEQYFGPGTRLTVT.

Comment on this clone: The same CDR3 also results from other DNA sequences found in this sample. The chain combines TRBV6-4 with TRBJ2-3; 10 bases are a match to TRBD2. The trim removed 0 bases at V and 4 bases at J, leaving 1 base unmatched. Looked up from germline, CDR1 is MRHNA and CDR2 is SNTAGT. This CDR3 is 15 amino acids long. CDR3 coding DNA: TGTGCCAGCAGTGACTCAGCGGGGGGGCCAGATACGCAGTATTTT. It is translated as CASSDSAGGPDTQYF.